Presented here are 2 T cell receptor beta chains from one specimen sequenced in a study of identical twins. Via MiXCR, TCRdb re-called the 5' RACE reads, giving one row per CDR3 protein. The data show more than 400,000 distinct CDR3 sequences, approximately 16% seen once. The data were also submitted as part of a second study, on yellow fever vaccine responses in identical twins.

Input material: CD4+ T cells sorted from blood. All receptors come from a young woman in good health.

This clonotype was seen a few times. The chain recombines TRBV20-1 with TRBJ2-7, with 8 bases aligning to TRBD2. Trimming cost V 6 bases and J 3 bases; bases outside gene matches: 10. The CDR3 covers 14 residues. Looked up from germline, CDR1 is DFQATT and CDR2 is SNEGSKA (reference sequence). CDR3 region: CSAQLAGGIYEQYF. CDR3 sequence (DNA): TGCAGTGCCCAGCTAGCGGGTGGGATCTACGAGCAGTACTTC.

The chain's CDR3 is CASSLTPGNTIYF. The CDR3 DNA reads TGTGCCAGCAGTTTAACTCCAGGAAACACCATATATTTT. The V gene is TRBV27, the J gene TRBJ1-3; no definite D call. V was pared by 2 bases and J by 4 bases, with 6 bases between. The CDR3 is 13 amino acids. In germline, CDR1 is MNHEY, CDR2 SMNVEV (reference sequence).